This TCR beta chain was retrieved from a study of cytomegalovirus exposure and HLA in healthy donors. Germline loops: CDR1 SGHAT, CDR2 FQNNGV. The CDR3 covers 13 residues. Trimming stripped 5 bases from V and 5 bases from J, with 13 bases between. PCR involved 60 Vbeta and 13 Jbeta primers. TCRdb's copy holds only in-frame clones and misses some; the assay was immunoSEQ multiplex PCR. The sample gives 85,000 to 120,000 clones, approximately 79% of which show up once; around 3.4% is in the top ten. The sample was PBMCs. The chain joins TRBV11-2 to TRBJ2-7; perhaps TRBD2 as D (5 bases). The origin of this receptor is a man aged 55 to 70 in good health and CMV-seronegative. CDR3 sequence: CASSPRPRDEQYF. The CDR3 nucleotides are TGTGCCAGCAGCCCCCGGCCGAGGGACGAGCAGTACTTC.